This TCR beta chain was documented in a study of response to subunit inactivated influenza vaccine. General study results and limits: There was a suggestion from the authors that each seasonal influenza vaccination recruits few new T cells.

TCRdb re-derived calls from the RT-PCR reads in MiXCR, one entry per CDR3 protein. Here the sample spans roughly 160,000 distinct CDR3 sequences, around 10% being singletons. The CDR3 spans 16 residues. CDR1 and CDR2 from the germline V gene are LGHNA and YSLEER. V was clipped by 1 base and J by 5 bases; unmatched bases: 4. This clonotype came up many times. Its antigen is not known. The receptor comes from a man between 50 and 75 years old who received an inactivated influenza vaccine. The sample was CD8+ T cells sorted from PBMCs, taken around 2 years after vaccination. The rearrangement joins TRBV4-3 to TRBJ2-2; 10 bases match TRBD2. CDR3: CASSQGLAGVTGELFF. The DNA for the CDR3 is TGCGCCAGCAGCCAAGGTCTAGCGGGAGTTACCGGGGAGCTGTTTTTT.